Each of the 29 T cell receptor beta chains below was sequenced from the same sample in a study of T and B cells in COVID-19 patients. BIOMED2 TRB-A/B primer pools were used in multiplex TRB PCR. TCRdb reprocessed the multiplex PCR reads via MiXCR and lists one record per CDR3 protein. This sample has under 7,000 distinct CDR3 sequences; approximately 26% occur once, and the top ten carry approximately 12%. Each TRB amplification used roughly 240-550 ng of genomic DNA from blood. The sequenced sample consisted of blood. The source is a human donor with active COVID-19.

Judged by abundance, this clonotype is medium-sized. This CDR3 reads CAWRGPSYEQYF. The CDR3 nucleotides read TGTGCCTGGAGGGGCCCCTCCTACGAGCAGTACTTC. The rearrangement links TRBV30 to TRBJ2-7; D not resolved. Germline V gene data show CDR1 as GTSNPN and CDR2 as SVGIG (reference sequence). Between the trimmed V and J ends, which lost 3 bases and 0 bases, there was a span of 6 bases. The CDR3 covers 12 residues.

This rearrangement joins TRBV5-1 to TRBJ2-2, with a weak D call TRBD1 (6 bases). The V end lost 0 bases, the J end lost 2 bases, and 14 bases lay between the germline ends. This CDR3 contains 17 residues. Germline V gene sequence: CDR1 SGHRS, CDR2 YFSETQ. This chain's CDR3 is CASSLGNRDLNTGELFF. CDR3 nucleotides: TGCGCCAGCAGCTTGGGGAACAGGGATCTAAACACCGGGGAGCTGTTTTTT. Variable domain in full (rest from reference TRBV5-1 and TRBJ2-2): KAGVTQTPRYLIKTRGQQVTLSCSPISGHRSVSWYQQTPGQGLQFLFEYFSETQRNKGNFPGRFSGRQFSNSRSEMNVSTLELGDSALYLCASSLGNRDLNTGELFFGEGSRLTVL.

The chain recombines TRBV11-1 with TRBJ2-5, with a weak D call TRBD1 (7 bases). The CDR3 runs to 15 residues. The V gene lost 4 bases and the J gene lost 4 bases, with 16 bases spanning the gap. Germline values: CDR1 SGHAT, CDR2 FQDESV (reference sequence). The CDR3 sequence: CASSSPGGIRETQYF. The CDR3 nucleotides are TGTGCCAGCAGCTCCCCAGGGGGGATACGAGAGACCCAGTACTTC.

The chain carries TRBV7-6 and TRBJ2-2, with 7 bases that match TRBD2. From germline, CDR1 is SGHVS and CDR2 FNYEAQ. After removal of 4 bases from V and 2 bases from J, the junction contained 1 base not matched to a gene. The CDR3 is 14 residues long. The CDR3 loop is CASSSSGNTGELFF. CDR3 coding DNA: TGTGCCAGCAGCTCTAGCGGTAACACCGGGGAGCTGTTTTTT.

The V gene is TRBV6-2 or TRBV6-3, the J gene TRBJ1-1, with D unclear. Germline CDR1 is MNHEY and CDR2 is SVGEGT. Deletions cut 2 bases from V and 1 base from J, with 8 bases between. CDR3 length equals 14 residues. CDR3 region: CASSYGLENTEAFF. The CDR3 DNA reads TGTGCCAGCAGTTACGGACTGGAGAACACTGAAGCTTTCTTT.

By share of the sample, this clonotype is medium-sized. This chain uses TRBV12-3 or TRBV12-4 with TRBJ1-2; possibly TRBD1 for D (6 bases). This CDR3 is built from 15 residues. The V end was cut by 4 bases, the J end by 8 bases, with 20 bases between. As DNA, the CDR3 is TGTGCCAGCAGTTCCACCGGGACATACGTAGCGGGCTACACCTTC. It translates to CASSSTGTYVAGYTF.

The table lists this clonotype with a few counts. The chain carries TRBV6-2 or TRBV6-3 and TRBJ1-5; D may be TRBD1 (6 bases). The CDR3 sequence is 13 residues long. Germline V lookup: CDR1 MNHEY, CDR2 SVGEGT. V was pared by 5 bases and J by 6 bases, with 11 bases between. The CDR3 region is CASSTQGGQPQHF. DNA of the CDR3: TGTGCCAGCAGTACACAGGGTGGTCAGCCCCAGCATTTT.

By its share, this clonotype is medium-sized. V and J are TRBV11-1 and TRBJ2-3; possible D gene TRBD2, 7 bases. Germline V gene lookup returns CDR1 SGHAT and CDR2 FQDESV (reference sequence). CDR3 size: 15 residues. With 5 bases removed from V and 3 bases from J, the gap between germline ends came to 15 bases. The CDR3 DNA follows: TGTGCCAGCAGCCTCCGTGGGGGGGCGACAGATACGCAGTATTTT. It specifies CASSLRGGATDTQYF.

By sample share, this clonotype is medium-sized. The chain is built from TRBV30 and TRBJ2-3; TRBD1 might be the D (6 bases). This CDR3 region has 12 residues. The ends were cut back, 2 bases at V and 7 bases at J, with 10 bases in the middle. The germline CDR1 and CDR2 sequences are GTSNPN and SVGIG (reference sequence). Here the CDR3 DNA reads TGTGCCTGGAGTCGGACAGCCAATACGCAGTATTTT. Its translation is CAWSRTANTQYF.

The rearrangement links TRBV4-3 to TRBJ2-1; a possible D gene is TRBD2 (6 bases). The V gene's germline CDR1 is LGHNA and CDR2 YSLEER. V lost 6 bases and J lost 5, with 14 bases in between. The CDR3 has 14 residues. The DNA of the CDR3 is TGCGCCAGCAGACCCCGGACTACAAACAATGAGCAGTTCTTC. Protein sequence: CASRPRTTNNEQFF.

The V call is TRBV28, the J call TRBJ2-3; 7 bases line up with TRBD1. Per the germline V gene, CDR1 is MDHEN and CDR2 is SYDVKM. This CDR3 is built from 16 residues. Trimming removed 5 bases from V and 7 bases from J; junction bases left unmatched: 15. DNA for the CDR3: TGTGCCAGCAGTCCCTTCGGACAGGTGAGGATGAATACGCAGTATTTT. Its protein is CASSPFGQVRMNTQYF.

V usage is TRBV19 and J usage is TRBJ2-3, with 13 bases aligning to TRBD2. The trim removed 6 bases at V and 4 bases at J, leaving 4 bases unmatched. Germline CDR1 is LNHDA and CDR2 is SQIVND (reference sequence). The CDR3 covers 15 residues. The CDR3 region has the DNA TGTGCCAGTAGCTGGACTAGCGGGAGTGCAGATACGCAGTATTTT. Protein product: CASSWTSGSADTQYF. Combining the CDR3 with reference TRBV19 and TRBJ2-3 gives the whole variable domain DGGITQSPKYLFRKEGQNVTLSCEQNLNHDAMYWYRQDPGQGLRLIYYSQIVNDFQKGDIAEGYSVSREKKESFPLTVTSAQKNPTAFYLCASSWTSGSADTQYFGPGTRLTVL.

The gene calls are TRBV5-1 and TRBJ2-7, with TRBD1 identical over 7 bases. This CDR3 region has 15 residues. The V and J ends lost 1 base and 0 bases, in that order; junction bases with no gene match: 4. Germline V gives CDR1 SGHRS, CDR2 YFSETQ. In nucleotides, the CDR3 is TGCGCCAGCAGCTTGACGGACAGGTCCTCCTACGAGCAGTACGTC. It is translated as CASSLTDRSSYEQYV.

This chain joins TRBV20-1 and TRBJ2-7, with 11 bases lining up with TRBD2. V lost 4 bases, J lost 9 bases, and 11 bases stayed unmatched. The CDR3 loop spans 14 amino acids. Germline assignment: CDR1 DFQATT and CDR2 SNEGSKA (reference sequence). This CDR3 reads CSAKGLAGGVVQYF. In nucleotides, the CDR3 is TGCAGTGCTAAGGGCCTAGCGGGAGGAGTAGTGCAGTACTTC.

This clonotype has only a few counts. The V call is TRBV20-1, the J call TRBJ2-3, with D maybe TRBD2 (6 bases). Germline assignment: CDR1 DFQATT and CDR2 SNEGSKA (reference sequence). CDR3 size: 12 residues. V dropped 8 bases and J dropped 10 bases, with 19 bases sitting between them. CDR3 sequence (DNA): TGCAGTTTCGGGACTGATGGGTCGTCGCAGTATTTT. Protein: CSFGTDGSSQYF.

This clonotype has just one count. J is TRBJ2-7 and V is TRBV6-2 or TRBV6-3; TRBD1 aligns across 11 bases. Looked up from germline, CDR1 is MNHEY and CDR2 is SVGEGT. The CDR3 runs to 17 residues. The V gene end was trimmed by 2 bases and the J gene end by 0 bases; junction bases not matched to a gene: 6. CDR3 protein: CASSYGSGTGGSYEQYF. The CDR3, as DNA: TGTGCCAGCAGTTACGGTTCCGGGACAGGGGGCTCCTACGAGCAGTACTTC.

About this clonotype itself: Being one base from a much bigger clone, this may be a read error. This chain connects TRBV19 to TRBJ1-6, with D perhaps matching TRBD1 (6 bases). V was cut by 5 bases and J by 7 bases, with 15 bases left in between. CDR1 and CDR2 (germline): LNHDA, SQIVND (reference sequence). This CDR3 has 15 amino acids. The CDR3 sequence: CASSHPGVENSPLHF. DNA of the CDR3: TGTGCCAGTAGTCACCCAGGGGTCGAAAATTCACCCCTCCACTTT.

The chain combines TRBV7-2 with TRBJ2-1; TRBD2 aligns across 12 bases. Germline V gene data show CDR1 as SGHTA and CDR2 as FQGNSA. V trimming: 2 bases; J trimming: 3 bases; junction bases outside the gene matches: 5. This CDR3 has 17 residues. The CDR3 DNA follows: TGTGCCAGCAGCTTATCCCTAGCGGGAGGGTTCTACAATGAGCAGTTCTTC. It specifies CASSLSLAGGFYNEQFF.

The chain links TRBV6-5 to TRBJ2-7; 13 bases align to TRBD2. CDR1 is MNHEY and CDR2 is SVGAGI in the germline V gene. The CDR3 consists of 16 residues. Trimming took 6 bases from V and 5 from J; bases not matched to a gene: 10. This CDR3 reads CASSLIGLAGVHEQYF. The CDR3 DNA reads TGTGCCAGCAGCCTTATCGGACTAGCGGGAGTGCACGAGCAGTACTTC.

This clonotype qualifies as medium-sized (0.01 to 0.1%). This chain uses TRBV30 with TRBJ1-5, with D unclear. The ends were cut back, 2 bases at V and 7 bases at J, with 15 bases in the middle. CDR1 GTSNPN and CDR2 SVGIG come from the germline V gene (reference sequence). There are 14 residues in the CDR3. The CDR3 DNA reads TGTGCCTGGAGTACCACAGTTTCGGGCCAGCCCCAGCATTTT. Its translation: CAWSTTVSGQPQHF.

This clonotype came up a few times. The V gene is TRBV6-2 or TRBV6-3, the J gene TRBJ2-5; 8 positions match TRBD1. Germline V gene data show CDR1 as MNHEY and CDR2 as SVGEGT. There are 15 residues in the CDR3. After removal of 4 bases from V and 2 bases from J, the junction contained 6 bases not matched to a gene. Here the CDR3 reads CASSSPRGLQETQYF. For the CDR3, the DNA is TGTGCCAGCAGTTCCCCCAGGGGGCTACAAGAGACCCAGTACTTC.

In its sample, this clonotype is medium-sized (0.01 to 0.1%). V and J are TRBV5-5 and TRBJ2-7; D possibly uses TRBD1 or TRBD2 (5 bases each). Looked up from germline, CDR1 is SGHKS and CDR2 is YYEKEE (reference sequence). Trimming removed 0 bases at V and 2 bases at J, with 15 bases between. The CDR3 has 16 residues. CDR3 residues: CASSLASGTVTYEQYF. Here the CDR3 DNA reads TGTGCCAGCAGCTTGGCGTCCGGGACGGTAACCTACGAGCAGTACTTC.

This clonotype was counted a few times. The chain links TRBV11-2 to TRBJ1-2; TRBD1 matches 7 bases. The CDR3 has 14 residues. J lost 6 bases, V lost 7 bases, and 11 bases had no gene match. The germline gives CDR1 SGHAT, CDR2 FQNNGV. This CDR3 reads CASTGLTGLDGYTF. CDR3 DNA: TGTGCCAGCACCGGTTTGACAGGGCTGGATGGCTACACCTTC.

Relative to its sample, this clonotype is medium-sized. This rearrangement joins TRBV27 to TRBJ2-3; D uncertain. The germline CDR1 and CDR2 sequences are MNHEY and SMNVEV (reference sequence). V was cut by 2 bases and J by 2 bases, with 5 bases left in between. This CDR3 spans 13 amino acids. The chain's CDR3 is CASSLTDTDTQYF. In DNA, the CDR3 is TGTGCCAGCAGTTTAACAGACACAGATACGCAGTATTTT.

This clonotype is labeled medium-sized (0.01 to 0.1%). The rearrangement uses TRBV27 and TRBJ2-7; 16 nucleotides match TRBD2. CDR1 and CDR2 (germline): MNHEY, SMNVEV (reference sequence). Losses at the gene ends were 8 bases for V and 0 bases for J; bases not matched to a gene: 4. CDR3 length: 16 residues. The CDR3 loop reads CASRGLAGGSSYEQYF. The CDR3 DNA follows: TGTGCCAGCCGGGGACTAGCGGGAGGGAGCTCCTACGAGCAGTACTTC.

The CDR3 here is CSAVSTTWGTEAFF. DNA of the CDR3: TGCAGTGCCGTGAGCACAACTTGGGGAACTGAAGCTTTCTTT. The chain is built from TRBV20-1 and TRBJ1-1; no clear D gene. Germline loops: CDR1 DFQATT, CDR2 SNEGSKA (reference sequence). This CDR3 contains 14 residues. Trimming left V 6 bases short and J 5 bases short, with 19 bases between.

This clonotype ranks as medium-sized. The chain combines TRBV5-5 with TRBJ2-1; 8 bases map to TRBD2. Per the germline V gene, CDR1 is SGHKS and CDR2 is YYEKEE (reference sequence). V trimming: 0 bases; J trimming: 6 bases; junction bases outside the gene matches: 11. The CDR3 loop spans 17 amino acids. CDR3 protein: CASSLEGAGGSRNEQFF. CDR3 in DNA: TGTGCCAGCAGCTTGGAGGGCGCGGGAGGATCGCGCAATGAGCAGTTCTTC. Using reference TRBV5-5 and TRBJ2-1 for the parts outside the CDR3, the full variable domain is DAGVTQSPTHLIKTRGQQVTLRCSPISGHKSVSWYQQVLGQGPQFIFQYYEKEERGRGNFPDRFSARQFPNYSSELNVNALLLGDSALYLCASSLEGAGGSRNEQFFGPGTRLTVL.

This clonotype was picked up many times. The gene calls are TRBV9 and TRBJ2-3; D perhaps matches TRBD2 (5 bases). The V gene lost 0 bases and the J gene lost 6 bases, with 14 bases spanning the gap. This CDR3 region has 15 residues. Germline loops: CDR1 SGDLS, CDR2 YYNGEE. Here the CDR3 reads CASSVGTPIGDTQYF. The CDR3 DNA follows: TGTGCCAGCAGCGTAGGGACTCCCATTGGGGATACGCAGTATTTT. Based on the CDR3 plus reference TRBV9 and TRBJ2-3, the full variable domain is DSGVTQTPKHLITATGQRVTLRCSPRSGDLSVYWYQQSLDQGLQFLIQYYNGEERAKGNILERFSAQQFPDLHSELNLSSLELGDSALYFCASSVGTPIGDTQYFGPGTRLTVL.

This clonotype was seen a handful of times. The gene calls are TRBV7-2 and TRBJ1-4, with D possibly being TRBD1 (6 bases). Trimming took 2 bases from V and 4 from J, leaving 17 bases between them. Germline CDR1 is SGHTA and CDR2 is FQGNSA. The CDR3 extends over 17 amino acids. For the CDR3, the DNA is TGTGCCAGCAGCTTAAATTATGACAGGCCCCTTAATGAAAAACTGTTTTTT. Translated, it gives CASSLNYDRPLNEKLFF.